The next 17 T cell receptor beta chains were all read from a single sample in a study of shared clonotypes between healthy human individuals. Libraries were prepared by immunoSEQ multiplex PCR; TCRdb keeps only in-frame clonotypes and omits some of them. Of around 1,000,000 clones in the sample, approximately 77% were seen once. Sample: memory CD4+ T cells from PBMCs. This sample's subset: CD45RA-negative fraction. These receptors all stem from a man aged 18 to 30 in good health. Some clones in this sample may be carry-over from other donors' samples.

This sequence joins TRBV6-6 and TRBJ2-7; no clear D. V lost 6 bases to trimming and J lost 3 bases, with 12 bases between them. The CDR3 covers 13 residues. The germline V gene has CDR1 MNHNY and CDR2 SVGAGI (reference sequence). CDR3 region: CASSPDVNYEQYF. DNA of the CDR3: TGTGCCAGCAGCCCCGATGTAAACTACGAGCAGTACTTC.

This sequence joins TRBV5-1 and TRBJ1-1, with TRBD1 as a possible D gene (5 bases). Trimming stripped 0 bases from V and 6 bases from J, with 12 bases between. CDR3 length: 14 residues. From germline, CDR1 is SGHRS and CDR2 YFSETQ. DNA for the CDR3: TGCGCCAGCAGCTTGGGAGACAGAGGATCTGAAGCTTTCTTT. It encodes CASSLGDRGSEAFF.

The V gene is TRBV27, the J gene TRBJ1-4, with no clear D. Germline CDR1 and CDR2: MNHEY and SMNVEV (reference sequence). V was cut by 4 bases and J by 7 bases, with 10 bases left in between. This CDR3 has 13 amino acids. CDR3 nucleotides: TGTGCCAGCAGTTCCCGGGCGGGTGAAAAACTGTTTTTT. Its translation is CASSSRAGEKLFF.

This clone was observed a few times. This chain uses TRBV6-1 with TRBJ1-5; no clear D gene. In germline, CDR1 is MNHNS, CDR2 SASEGT. Deletions cut 7 bases from V and 6 bases from J, with 10 bases between. The CDR3 is 12 amino acids. As DNA, the CDR3 is TGTGCCAGCACGAGGTTCTCTCAGCCCCAGCATTTT. Its protein is CASTRFSQPQHF.

A few counts support this clone. This sequence joins TRBV16 and TRBJ2-7; tentatively, D is TRBD1 or TRBD2 (5 bases each). The germline CDR1 and CDR2 sequences are KGHSY and FQNENV. The length of the CDR3 is 15 residues. The V end lost 0 bases, the J end lost 2 bases, and 11 bases lay between the germline ends. The CDR3 coding sequence is TGTGCCAGCAGCCAATCTGGGGGAAGGGCCTACGAGCAGTACTTC. This gives the protein CASSQSGGRAYEQYF.

J is TRBJ2-7 and V is TRBV6-5; D uncertain. Germline CDR1 is MNHEY and CDR2 is SVGAGI. V was pared by 0 bases and J by 4 bases, with 13 bases between. The CDR3 sequence is 15 residues long. The CDR3 region is CASSYSGRREYEQYF. For the CDR3, the DNA is TGTGCCAGCAGTTACTCCGGCAGAAGAGAGTACGAGCAGTACTTC.

The chain is built from TRBV5-6 and TRBJ1-4; a possible D gene is TRBD1 (5 bases). The V end lost 1 base, the J end lost 2 bases, and 9 bases lay between the germline ends. In germline, CDR1 is SGHDT, CDR2 YYEEEE. The CDR3 contains 15 residues. The CDR3 DNA is TGTGCCAGCAGCTTGTGGGGGGAGACTAATGAAAAACTGTTTTTT. It yields the protein CASSLWGETNEKLFF. The full variable domain, with the rest looked up from reference TRBV5-6 and TRBJ1-4, is DAGVTQSPTHLIKTRGQQVTLRCSPKSGHDTVSWYQQALGQGPQFIFQYYEEEERQRGNFPDRFSGHQFPNYSSELNVNALLLGDSALYLCASSLWGETNEKLFFGSGTQLSVL.

The rearrangement uses TRBV7-2 and TRBJ2-7; D is possibly TRBD2 (5 bases). The CDR3 has 15 amino acids. The V gene lost 5 bases and the J gene lost 3 bases, with 17 bases spanning the gap. Germline loops: CDR1 SGHTA, CDR2 FQGNSA. CDR3 amino acids: CASSTSVGEYYEQYF. In DNA form, the CDR3 reads TGTGCCAGCAGCACCTCCGTCGGGGAATACTACGAGCAGTACTTC. The full variable domain, in which reference TRBV7-2 and TRBJ2-7 provide the parts outside the CDR3, is GAGVSQSPSNKVTEKGKDVELRCDPISGHTALYWYRQSLGQGLEFLIYFQGNSAPDKSGLPSDRFSAERTGGSVSTLTIQRTQQEDSAVYLCASSTSVGEYYEQYFGPGTRLTVT.

The chain links TRBV25-1 to TRBJ2-5; a weak D match, TRBD1 (6 bases). Trimming stripped 6 bases from V and 4 bases from J, with 12 bases between. Germline V gene lookup returns CDR1 MGHDK and CDR2 SYGVNS. This CDR3 has 13 residues. In nucleotides, the CDR3 is TGTGCCAGCAGCTGGGACACTCGAGAGACCCAGTACTTC. It yields the protein CASSWDTRETQYF.

This clone was observed a single time. The chain combines TRBV30 with TRBJ2-5; D gene uncertain. Germline V gives CDR1 GTSNPN, CDR2 SVGIG (reference sequence). CDR3 size: 14 residues. V dropped 1 base and J dropped 5 bases, with 14 bases sitting between them. For the CDR3, the DNA is TGTGCCTGGAGTGCCTCTTTATTGACGGAGACCCAGTACTTC. Its protein is CAWSASLLTETQYF.

The chain recombines TRBV7-9 with TRBJ1-5; D is perhaps TRBD1 (5 bases). The CDR3 has 16 residues. Per germline, CDR1 SEHNR and CDR2 FQNEAQ (reference sequence). The ends were cut back, 1 base at V and 6 bases at J, with 16 bases in the middle. CDR3 in DNA: TGTGCCAGCAGCTTAGGGCGGGCAGGGCTGAGTCAGCCCCAGCATTTT. Protein product: CASSLGRAGLSQPQHF.

V and J are TRBV7-2 and TRBJ2-3; TRBD2 agrees at 7 bases. Trimming took 2 bases from V and 3 from J; bases not matched to a gene: 11. CDR3 size: 17 residues. The germline V gene has CDR1 SGHTA and CDR2 FQGNSA. CDR3 nucleotides: TGTGCCAGCAGCTTATATTACCAGGGAGGGACGACAGATACGCAGTATTTT. It yields the protein CASSLYYQGGTTDTQYF.

As for this clone: The likely explanation is a read error, given a far larger clone one base away. The sample carries other DNA sequences with the same CDR3. The J gene is TRBJ1-1, the V gene TRBV1; the tabulated D call, TRBD1, remains unverified against the DNA. TRBV1 is flagged as a pseudogene. The CDR3 is 15 residues long. The chain's CDR3 is CTSSQEDRENTEAFF. The CDR3 nucleotides are TGCACTAGCAGCCAAGAAGACAGGGAGAACACTGAAGCTTTCTTT.

The V call is TRBV28, the J call TRBJ2-3; 8 bases are a match to TRBD2. The V gene's germline CDR1 is MDHEN and CDR2 SYDVKM. The CDR3 consists of 15 residues. With 3 bases clipped from V and 2 bases from J, the junction kept 4 bases outside the gene matches. Written as DNA, the CDR3 is TGTGCCAGCAGTTTGCCCGGGAGGGCCACAGATACGCAGTATTTT. Translating it yields CASSLPGRATDTQYF.

V and J are TRBV4-1 and TRBJ2-5; no reliable D call. The CDR3 runs to 15 residues. The germline gives CDR1 MGHRA, CDR2 YSYEKL. V dropped 1 base and J dropped 2 bases, with 11 bases sitting between them. CDR3 DNA: TGCGCCAGCAGCCAAGGACCAGCGTATCAAGAGACCCAGTACTTC. Amino acid sequence: CASSQGPAYQETQYF.

Only a few counts were recorded for this clone. The chain combines TRBV28 with TRBJ2-7; a possible D gene is TRBD2 (6 bases). The CDR3 runs 14 residues. V gave up 6 bases and J gave up 3 bases, with 15 bases separating them. CDR1 is MDHEN, CDR2 SYDVKM, per germline. The CDR3, as DNA: TGTGCCAGCAGCTACGGGACTCCACGCTACGAGCAGTACTTC. Protein: CASSYGTPRYEQYF.

The genes are TRBV18 and TRBJ1-3, with a possible D match to TRBD1 (5 bases). V lost 2 bases, J lost 1 base, and 15 bases lay in between. CDR3 length: 17 residues. CDR1 KGHSH and CDR2 LQKENI come from the germline V gene. CDR3 sequence (DNA): TGTGCCAGCTCACCATTCCCGCAGGGAGATTCTGGAAACACCATATATTTT. This translates into CASSPFPQGDSGNTIYF.